The subject of this entry is one T cell receptor (beta chain). The antigen remains unidentified. The length of the CDR3 is 15 residues. The germline V gene encodes CDR1 SGHNT and CDR2 YYREEE (reference sequence). Deletions cut 4 bases from V and 1 base from J, with 14 bases between. The entry originates in a study of T cell repertoires and Cas9 in healthy adults. Across the whole study: Characterization of SpCas9-reactive CD4 and CD8 T cells covered multi-effector potency, cytotoxicity and lineage. Study-level points and caveats: In vitro, SpCas9-reactive Tregs were reported to curb effector T cell proliferation and function.

Sequencing was performed with immunoSEQ multiplex PCR; in TCRdb, only in-frame clones are kept and a portion is missing. The sample has more than 13,000 clones; about nine tenths are singletons. This TCR derives from a human donor in good health. Specimen: Tregs (CD4+, CD25+, CD127-, CD137-, CD154-) from PBMCs; culture status not recorded. The rearrangement links TRBV5-4 to TRBJ1-1; D is ambiguous. The CDR3 region is CASSPQVSTNTEAFF. The CDR3 bases are TGTGCCAGCAGCCCTCAGGTTTCGACGAACACTGAAGCTTTCTTT. The whole variable domain, remainder taken from reference TRBV5-4 and TRBJ1-1, is ETGVTQSPTHLIKTRGQQVTLRCSSQSGHNTVSWYQQALGQGPQFIFQYYREEENGRGNFPPRFSGLQFPNYSSELNVNALELDDSALYLCASSPQVSTNTEAFFGQGTRLTVV.